The clone carrying this T cell receptor (beta chain) was picked up a small number of times. The antigen remains unidentified. This entry comes from a study of T-cell reconstitution after alpha-beta-depleted transplantation in children. The CDR3 extends over 18 amino acids. In germline, CDR1 is SGHAT, CDR2 FQNNGV. Trimming cost V 5 bases and J 0 bases, with 20 bases left between them. Library preparation (for TCRbeta) was performed with unique molecular identifiers. Each CDR3 protein is one row after TCRdb ran MiXCR on the PCR reads. This sample has 300,000 to 400,000 distinct CDR3 sequences; around 15% occur once, and the top ten carry roughly 40%. General study results and limits: Some patients owed their high day-60 TCRbeta diversity to surviving recipient T cells and thymic progenitors. As was reported, about two months after transplant, alpha-beta T cells came from several hundred expanded graft clones. Fresh T-cell production supplied most of the T-cell counts and diversity seen one year after transplant.

This specimen was PBMCs, mostly from graft donor cells, taken 360 days after TCRalphabeta/CD19-depleted stem cell transplant. This chain links TRBV11-2 with TRBJ2-4; D is possibly TRBD2 (6 bases). The source is a male patient aged 2-15 years who had a stem cell transplant for acute lymphoblastic leukemia, so the T cells may come from the graft donor. Here the CDR3 reads CASSPEVAGILAKNIQYF. Written as DNA, the CDR3 is TGTGCCAGCAGCCCAGAAGTGGCGGGGATTCTAGCCAAAAACATTCAGTACTTC.